This T cell receptor (beta chain) was sequenced during a study of beta chain features in type 1 diabetes. On the study more broadly: On cell yields, gender and age, patients and healthy donors were similar.

Each donor gave one heparinised blood draw averaging around 120 mL. This clone showed up just a few times. What was sequenced were expressed TCRB transcripts, since all of the isolated RNA had been reverse transcribed. Clones were read by immunoSEQ multiplex PCR, and TCRdb kept only the in-frame ones, dropping some. The profile shows a few hundred thousand clones, approximately 10% of them singletons. The source of this sequence is a man younger than 30 in good health. The sequenced sample was central memory CD4+ T cells from blood.

The chain's CDR3 is CAISAWAGVDTQYF. In DNA form, the CDR3 reads TGTGCCATCAGTGCCTGGGCGGGAGTAGATACGCAGTATTTT. The chain is built from TRBV10-3 and TRBJ2-3; TRBD2 matches 7 bases. Germline trimming cut 4 bases from V and 5 bases from J; bases unmatched to any gene: 6. The CDR3 is 14 amino acids. CDR1 is ENHRY and CDR2 is SYGVKD in the germline V gene.